This T cell receptor (beta chain) emerged from a study of shared clonotypes between healthy human individuals (dated by TCRdb to 2019 to 2021). For context, the study as a whole: Three men and two women, aged 18 to 49 years, made up the cohort. Per donor, three plates each were used for CD4 naive and CD4 memory, two for CD8 naive, and one for CD8 memory. Blood TCR repertoires of five healthy adults were deeply sequenced to estimate repertoire size and the extent of clonotype sharing between individuals. To increase sequencing depth and limit assay-specific biases, TCR repertoire library preparation and sequencing were carried out by different laboratories using diverse techniques. Per donor, leukapheresis produced somewhere between about 0.85 and 10 billion PBMCs.

Beyond this particular receptor, the publication reports: Naive subsets generally had larger estimated clonotype richness than memory subsets. The small number of donors limited the genetic and exposure-history diversity represented. Even with the large sequencing depth, rarefaction of the sorted-subset datasets indicated that sequencing was incomplete. Clonotypes shared by all four sorted-subset donors showed higher generation probabilities than non-shared clonotypes. Based on pairwise subsampling, the degree of clonotype sharing among donors was expected to be affected by sequencing depth. Only blood was sampled, and tissue TCR repertoires likely differ from those in blood. Across a few donors, approximately 5% of naive CD4, approximately 4% of naive CD8, around 2.5% of memory CD4, and 0.4% to 0.45% of memory CD8 clonotypes were shared.

Sequences SGHRS (CDR1) and YFSETQ (CDR2) are obtained from the germline V gene. Relative to germline, V is missing 6 bases and J is missing 3 bases, with 5 bases of the junction outside any gene match. Taken from cysteine to phenylalanine, the CDR3 has 14 residues. Here the CDR3 DNA is all that survives: 42 bases in frame from base 1. Using the deep immunoSEQ assay, multiplex PCR amplified TCR CDR3 regions from genomic DNA. For each cell subset, the extracted genomic DNA was distributed evenly across all wells of several immunoSEQ 96-well plates, and each plate served as one replicate. For sorted subsets, roughly 190 ng of genomic DNA, equivalent to roughly 30,000 T cell genomes, went into each replicate PCR. The purified libraries were quantified using a Qubit 3.0 fluorometer, sized with a Bioanalyzer 2100, and then quantified again using the KAPA Library Quantification kit. Every immunoSEQ 96-well plate was sequenced on a dedicated single-read 150-cycle Illumina NextSeq 550 flow cell. The source study handled its data this way. Because only junctional sequences without quality scores were contained in the immunoSEQ output, filtering matching that applied to full-length reads could not be performed. Sequences were annotated with PyIR, a Python wrapper for IgBLAST v1.9, and V/J genes and CDR3 were assigned using IMGT germline references. Any read was removed if the V/J assignment was weak (E-value above 1e-6), the CDR3 was missing, or the read contained stop codons, out-of-frame junctions, or ambiguous translated residues. V3J clonotypes were defined as sequences sharing an identical inferred V gene, J gene, and CDR3 amino acid sequence. Percentage overlap between repertoires was calculated by dividing the number of shared unique clonotypes by the size of the smaller repertoire. Repertoire richness was assessed with RTK rarefaction, the Chao1 estimator, and Recon v2.1 estimates of unobserved clonotypes. OLGA was used to compute generation probabilities for all TCRbeta clonotypes that the gDNA method yielded from a few donors. The immuneACCESS repertoire file appears here via TCRdb, limited to in-frame rearrangements. These files lack a portion of the clones; in checked studies, under half of the deficit traces to unresolved V genes, and the cause of the others is not known. That table gives V, J and clone size, and the DNA gave D and trimming. The sample table lists around 720,000 clones, about three quarters of them with a count of one. Around 1.8% of the sample goes to the ten largest clones.

With respect to this clone: The antigen it recognizes is unknown. Per-base qualities were not stored, and no clone one base away is much larger.

Donors were healthy HIV-negative adults with no recently reported acute infections or vaccinations. Every donor was a Caucasian adult living in Nashville, Tennessee, USA. CD4+ T cells were enriched by magnetic negative selection, after which naive cells were positively selected on CD45RA and the negative fraction was taken as the memory subset. Blood was obtained by leukapheresis, after which PBMCs were separated by Ficoll-Histopaque density gradient centrifugation and cryopreserved in liquid nitrogen vapor phase. Purity and quantity of every magnetically sorted T cell population were checked by analytical flow cytometry. From each sorted fraction, genomic DNA was isolated and quantified by UV absorbance on a Nanodrop 2000c.

Material: memory CD4+ T cells sorted from blood. What this sample's cell subset or site label stands for: CD45RA-negative fraction. The clonotype was recovered from a woman in her 30s in good health. The chain is assembled from TRBV5-1 and TRBJ2-2, and TRBD1 aligns with 7 junction nucleotides. The nucleotides read TGCGCCAGCAACGTCGGGACAGACACCGGGGAGCTGTTTTTT. It codes for CASNVGTDTGELFF.